This T cell receptor beta chain derives from a study of T cell responses to AZD1222 COVID-19 vaccine. Points from the study as a whole: Dominant at 160-218 and 743-854, vaccine-associated CD4 TCRs also spanned spike.

On this clone itself: Antigen specificity is unknown.

The CDR3 loop spans 12 amino acids. Trimming took off 5 bases at V and 6 bases at J, with 13 bases between the two ends. Germline values: CDR1 GTSNPN, CDR2 SVGIG (reference sequence). The assay was immunoSEQ multiplex PCR, and TCRdb's table has in-frame clones only and misses some. The sample has 150,000 or so clones, about nine tenths seen once; the top ten hold less than 2.5%. The chain recombines TRBV30 with TRBJ1-1; perhaps TRBD1 as D (5 bases). Source: peripheral blood, taken on day 0 of AZD1222 vaccination. The TCR sequence derives from an adult in good health. The CDR3 DNA sequence: TGTGCCTGGGAGGGAGGGACGGCTGAAGCTTTCTTT. This codes for CAWEGGTAEAFF.